This entry is about one T cell receptor (beta chain). Its antigen remains unknown. This record comes from a study of T cells in Graves' hyperthyroidism and ophthalmopathy. Study-wide background: Sampling of peripheral blood happened at initial diagnosis, prior to any treatment. Study results and caveats: Most clonotypes expanded in thyroid above 0.001 were likewise present in blood. The model predicted ophthalmopathy a median around 6.5 months before onset.

TCR beta CDR3 sequences were amplified from RNA transcripts. HTBI primers were the set used in a first-round RT-PCR of the TCR CDR3. TCRdb analysed the multiplex PCR reads with MiXCR anew, one entry per CDR3 protein. This table holds a few hundred thousand distinct CDR3 sequences, approximately 23% found once. The CDR3 extends over 15 amino acids. Germline V gene lookup returns CDR1 SGHRS and CDR2 YFSETQ. V lost 2 bases, J lost 1 base, and 12 bases lay in between. Input material: blood. V usage is TRBV5-1 and J usage is TRBJ1-1, with D possibly matching TRBD1 (5 bases). This clonotype was sampled from a woman aged 65 to 85 with Graves' ophthalmopathy. Written as DNA, the CDR3 is TGCGCCAGCAGCTTCCTCGGGGACGGGAACACTGAAGCTTTCTTT. Amino acid sequence: CASSFLGDGNTEAFF. Combining the CDR3 with reference TRBV5-1 and TRBJ1-1 gives the whole variable domain KAGVTQTPRYLIKTRGQQVTLSCSPISGHRSVSWYQQTPGQGLQFLFEYFSETQRNKGNFPGRFSGRQFSNSRSEMNVSTLELGDSALYLCASSFLGDGNTEAFFGQGTRLTVV.